This TCR beta chain came from a study of T cell changes during pregnancy in multiple sclerosis. Method: immunoSEQ multiplex PCR; TCRdb's copy keeps in-frame clones and lacks some. The data hold 75,000 to 100,000 clones, with around nine tenths observed a single time. The V end was cut by 4 bases, the J end by 8 bases, with 16 bases between. The germline gives CDR1 SGHRS, CDR2 YFSETQ. The CDR3 runs 14 residues. This specimen consisted of peripheral blood, obtained in the second trimester of pregnancy. The chain links TRBV5-1 to TRBJ2-1; D is undetermined. The sequence derives from a female donor in good health, enrolled as a control in a pregnancy study. The CDR3 is CASSPTLLEDEQFF. The CDR3 DNA follows: TGCGCCAGCAGCCCGACTCTACTTGAGGATGAGCAGTTCTTC.